Listed here is a single T cell receptor (beta chain). The source of the sample is a study of T cell changes during pregnancy in multiple sclerosis. This table comes from immunoSEQ multiplex PCR, and its TCRdb copy is limited to in-frame clones, with some not included. This table holds 75,000 to 95,000 clones, roughly 90% found once. The starting material was peripheral blood, obtained in the first trimester of pregnancy. The receptor was derived from a female donor in good health, enrolled as a control in a pregnancy study.

CDR3 protein: CASSPQEREWYEQFF. The CDR3 DNA follows: TGTGCCAGCAGCCCCCAGGAGCGGGAGTGGTATGAGCAGTTCTTC. The J gene is TRBJ2-1, the V gene TRBV6-5, with 8 positions matching TRBD2. CDR3 size: 15 residues. The ends lost 6 bases at V and 8 bases at J; junction bases unmatched: 12. Germline V gives CDR1 MNHEY, CDR2 SVGAGI.